The 7 T cell receptor beta chains given below trace back to one sample, sequenced in a study of blood T cell repertoires in COVID-19. Assay used: immunoSEQ multiplex PCR; TCRdb lists only in-frame clones, some missing. This table holds fewer than 120,000 clones, approximately 90% found once. The specimen was peripheral blood. Receptors originate from a human donor in a cohort sampled during active COVID-19.

J is TRBJ1-1 and V is TRBV10-1; a possible D gene is TRBD1 (5 bases). This CDR3 is built from 14 residues. The V end lost 2 bases, the J end lost 4 bases, and 11 bases lay between the germline ends. Germline V lookup: CDR1 WNHNN, CDR2 SYGVQD (reference sequence). CDR3 residues: CASSERQGITEAFF. DNA for the CDR3: TGCGCCAGCAGTGAGCGGCAGGGAATCACTGAAGCTTTCTTT.

The rearrangement uses TRBV5-4 and TRBJ2-2; 7 nucleotides match TRBD1. CDR3 length: 16 residues. V lost 0 bases and J lost 7; bases outside the gene matches: 9. Germline V gene data show CDR1 as SGHNT and CDR2 as YYREEE (reference sequence). The CDR3 region is CASSLAGGLVNGELFF. The CDR3 coding sequence is TGTGCCAGCAGCTTGGCAGGGGGATTAGTGAACGGGGAGCTGTTTTTT.

V is TRBV9 and J is TRBJ1-5; D is possibly TRBD1 (6 bases). The germline CDR1 and CDR2 sequences are SGDLS and YYNGEE. V was pared by 4 bases and J by 6 bases, with 29 bases between. CDR3 length: 19 residues. The CDR3 nucleotides read TGTGCCAGCAGCCCAGGGACGGCAGGGGAATATAATGCGGGTCAGCCCCAGCATTTT. Residues: CASSPGTAGEYNAGQPQHF.

V is TRBV6-6 and J is TRBJ1-2; no clear D gene. In germline, CDR1 is MNHNY, CDR2 SVGAGI (reference sequence). The CDR3 covers 16 residues. Between the trimmed V and J ends, which lost 2 bases and 1 base, there was a span of 14 bases. The CDR3 loop reads CASSYGQIQNNYGYTF. For the CDR3, the DNA is TGTGCCAGCAGTTACGGGCAAATCCAGAATAACTATGGCTACACCTTC.

This clone was recorded once. The chain links TRBV5-5 to TRBJ2-1; D might be TRBD2 (5 bases). CDR1 is SGHKS, CDR2 YYEKEE, per germline (reference sequence). V was shortened by 2 bases and J by 1 base, with 13 bases between the two germline ends. CDR3 length: 16 amino acids. The CDR3: CASSLGLIPSYNEQFF. CDR3 coding DNA: TGTGCCAGCAGCTTAGGACTTATCCCATCCTACAATGAGCAGTTCTTC.

The chain couples TRBV6-2 or TRBV6-3 to TRBJ2-2, with 8 bases lining up with TRBD2. V lost 2 bases and J lost 4; bases outside the gene matches: 6. The CDR3 sequence is 16 residues long. Per germline, CDR1 MNHEY and CDR2 SVGEGT. Here the CDR3 reads CASSYGAGGGTGELFF. DNA for the CDR3: TGTGCCAGCAGTTACGGTGCGGGAGGCGGCACCGGGGAGCTGTTTTTT.

V and J are TRBV12-3 or TRBV12-4 and TRBJ1-1, with D hard to call. The germline V and J ends were trimmed by 0 bases and 3 bases, with 5 bases remaining between them. CDR3 length equals 13 residues. CDR3 amino acids: CASSLAVDTEAFF. In DNA form, the CDR3 reads TGTGCCAGCAGTTTAGCGGTAGACACTGAAGCTTTCTTT.